This T cell receptor beta chain was obtained from a study of blood T cells in healthy people across ages (dated by TCRdb to about 2015). As for the study more broadly: In model experiments, template switching captured about one uniquely barcoded TCR beta cDNA molecule for every two T cells. The study analyzed two additional independent replicas of 1 million unique cDNA reads from the same blood draw for two donors, one aged 18 to 29 and one aged 80 or older. Age-related changes in TCR beta repertoire diversity were measured in the study by deep sequencing normalized with unique cDNA molecular identifiers. The donors were divided into four age groups: young (average around 16 years), middle-aged (around 37), aged (approximately 62) and long-lived (approximately 74). To avoid experimental bias, donors of different ages were distributed randomly across sequencing lanes.

Trimming at the junction amounts to 6 bases on V and 1 base on J, and the germline ends lie 9 bases apart. The CDR3 spans 13 residues, from the cysteine through the phenylalanine. Of the read, only the CDR3 DNA is kept; its 39 bases are in frame from base 1. In the germline V gene, CDR1 corresponds to MDHEN and CDR2 to SYDVKM. This clonotype was picked up a small number of times. Which antigen it targets is not known. Base qualities are not at hand, and no much larger clone is one base apart. To prepare the library, 5' RACE was applied. Sequencer: Illumina HiSeq 2500. A second about 7 to 11 cycle PCR used a sample-barcoded 5' primer and a J-beta primer mix. A unique molecular identifier was introduced onto each TCR beta cDNA molecule by a template-switch 5' adaptor carrying 12 random nucleotides. Each sample yielded at least 2.5 million CDR3-containing paired-end reads. First-strand cDNA synthesis was performed from all RNA using the Mint cDNA synthesis kit, with priming by a TRBC-specific oligonucleotide. Following uracil-DNA glycosylase treatment, a first 18-cycle PCR with universal primers M1SS and BC2_uni_R was performed on all cDNA. In the source study's methods: Normalization of each sample was performed by random selection of 1 million high-quality reads, each carrying a distinct molecular identifier. Reads with shared molecular identifiers were discarded instead of being binned into consensus sequences. CDR3 identification, clonotype clustering and error correction used MiTCR with a Q25 quality threshold and the strictest error-elimination algorithm. Lower-bound total TCR beta diversity was estimated with a nonparametric unseen species model using Euler transformation. TCRdb reanalyzed the raw reads on its own, using fastp at Q25 for trimming and MiXCR for clone calling, and kept in-frame beta chains. All rows with the same CDR3 protein become a single entry with the most common DNA and genes. The authors' filters were not applied to this entry. In all, the sample holds 1.5 million to 1.8 million distinct CDR3 sequences, and approximately 42% of those were seen once. The ten largest make up about 4% of the sample.

Donors were a few dozen systemically healthy Caucasian individuals from Russia aged 6 to 90 years. About 9.8 milliliters of peripheral blood were drawn from each donor into EDTA-treated Vacutainer tubes. PBMCs were isolated by Ficoll-Paque density-gradient centrifugation, with at least 7 million obtained per sample. Total RNA, at least 6 micrograms per sample, was extracted from PBMCs with Trizol reagent. Naive CD45RAhigh/CD27high T cell percentages were measured by flow cytometry on a PBMC aliquot from every donor. Findings and caveats that apply to the study as a whole: As age increased, observed TCR beta diversity per million T cells dropped in a roughly linear way, and a significant reduction was already evident by age 40. Donor CMV infection status was unknown, potentially confounding age-related changes in expanded clonotypes. Because profiling used bulk unsorted PBMCs, naive and antigen-experienced compartments could not be compared conclusively. The long-lived group showed more naive CD4+ T cells, fewer expanded clones and increased TCR diversity than the aged group, suggesting age selection. A strong correlation was found between observed TCR beta diversity and the percentage of naive T cells measured by flow cytometry. Total diversity estimates from one million sequenced T cells were considered lower bounds and underestimates.

The sequence came from a woman aged 18-30 years in good health. Input material: blood. The rearranged segments are TRBV28 and TRBJ1-2; confidence is insufficient to name the D gene. The bases are TGTGCCAGCAGGACGGGTATTAACTATGGCTACACCTTC. It codes for CASRTGINYGYTF.